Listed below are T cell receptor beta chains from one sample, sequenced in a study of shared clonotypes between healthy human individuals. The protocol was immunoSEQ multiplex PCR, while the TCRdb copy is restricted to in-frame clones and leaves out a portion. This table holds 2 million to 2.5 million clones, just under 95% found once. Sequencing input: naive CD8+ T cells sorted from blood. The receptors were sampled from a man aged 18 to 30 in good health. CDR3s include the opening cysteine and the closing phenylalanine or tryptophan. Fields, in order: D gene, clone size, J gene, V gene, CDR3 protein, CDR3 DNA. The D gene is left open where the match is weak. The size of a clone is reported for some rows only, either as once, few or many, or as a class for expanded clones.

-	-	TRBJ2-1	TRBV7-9	CASSLGGGENEQFF	TGTGCCAGCAGCTTAGGAGGGGGGGAGAATGAGCAGTTCTTC
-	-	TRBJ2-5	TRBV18	CASSPGAGYQETQYF	TGTGCCAGCTCACCAGGTGCAGGGTACCAAGAGACCCAGTACTTC
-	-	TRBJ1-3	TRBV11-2	CASVGLGNTIYF	TGTGCCAGCGTGGGGTTGGGAAACACCATATATTTT
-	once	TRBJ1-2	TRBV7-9	CASSSDPDGYGYTF	TGTGCCAGCAGCTCCGACCCTGACGGATATGGCTACACCTTC
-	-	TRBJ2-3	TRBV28	CASSRSGGTDTQYF	TGTGCCAGCAGCCGTTCAGGGGGGACAGATACGCAGTATTTT
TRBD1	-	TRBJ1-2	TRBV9	CASSPRTGGGYGYTF	TGTGCCAGCAGCCCCAGGACAGGGGGAGGCTATGGCTACACCTTC
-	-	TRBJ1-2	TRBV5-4	CASSLTSNYGYTF	TGTGCCAGCAGCTTGACCAGTAACTATGGCTACACCTTC
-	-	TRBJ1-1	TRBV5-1	CASSLWDVNTEAFF	TGCGCCAGCAGCTTATGGGACGTTAACACTGAAGCTTTCTTT
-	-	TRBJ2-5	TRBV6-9	CAATMETQYF	TGTGCCGCCACGATGGAGACCCAGTACTTC
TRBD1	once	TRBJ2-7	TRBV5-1	CASRSGQETYEQYF	TGCGCCAGCAGGTCGGGACAGGAGACCTACGAGCAGTACTTC
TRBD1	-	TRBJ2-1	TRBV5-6	CASSFGTAYNEQFF	TGTGCCAGCAGCTTCGGGACAGCTTACAATGAGCAGTTCTTC
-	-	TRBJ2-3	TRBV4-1	CASSQEGVQGYADTQYF	TGCGCCAGCAGCCAAGAGGGGGTACAGGGCTATGCAGATACGCAGTATTTT
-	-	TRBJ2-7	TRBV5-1	CASSWRQEYEQYF	TGCGCCAGCAGCTGGAGACAAGAATACGAGCAGTACTTC